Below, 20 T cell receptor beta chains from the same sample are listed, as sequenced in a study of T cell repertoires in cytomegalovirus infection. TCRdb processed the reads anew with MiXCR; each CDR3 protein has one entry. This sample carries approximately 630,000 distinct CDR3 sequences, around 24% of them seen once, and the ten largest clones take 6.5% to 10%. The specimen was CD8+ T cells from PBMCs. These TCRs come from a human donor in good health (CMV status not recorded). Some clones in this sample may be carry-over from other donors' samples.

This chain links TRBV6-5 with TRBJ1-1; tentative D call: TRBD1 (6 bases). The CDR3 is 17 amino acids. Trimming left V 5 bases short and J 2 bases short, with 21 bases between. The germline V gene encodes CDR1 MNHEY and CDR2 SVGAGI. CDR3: CASSRDVRGFDNTEAFF. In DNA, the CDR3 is TGTGCCAGCAGTCGCGACGTCAGGGGCTTTGATAACACTGAAGCTTTCTTT.

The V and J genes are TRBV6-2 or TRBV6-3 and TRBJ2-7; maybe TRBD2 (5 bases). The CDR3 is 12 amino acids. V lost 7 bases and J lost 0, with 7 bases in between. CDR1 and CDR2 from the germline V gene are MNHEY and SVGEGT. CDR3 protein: CASNRDSYEQYF. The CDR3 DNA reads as TGTGCCAGCAACCGGGACTCCTACGAGCAGTACTTC.

Here the CDR3 DNA reads TGTGCCAGCAGTTATAGTTGGGACAACTCCTACAATGAGCAGTTCTTC. Residues: CASSYSWDNSYNEQFF. The rearrangement links TRBV6-5 to TRBJ2-1, with D possibly TRBD1 on 6 matching bases. The CDR3 is 16 residues long. Trimming took off 3 bases at V and 0 bases at J, with 12 bases between the two ends. Germline lookup yields CDR1 MNHEY and CDR2 SVGAGI.

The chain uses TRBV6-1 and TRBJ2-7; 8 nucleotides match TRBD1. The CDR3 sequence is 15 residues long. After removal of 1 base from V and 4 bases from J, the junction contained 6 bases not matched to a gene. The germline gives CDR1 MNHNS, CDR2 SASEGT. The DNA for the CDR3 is TGTGCCAGCAGTGAAGGGGGGACAGGAGTGTACGAGCAGTACTTC. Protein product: CASSEGGTGVYEQYF.

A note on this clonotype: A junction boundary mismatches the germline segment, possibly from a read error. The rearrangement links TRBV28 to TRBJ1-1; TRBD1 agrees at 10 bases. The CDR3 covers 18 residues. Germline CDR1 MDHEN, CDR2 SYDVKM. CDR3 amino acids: CTSSFPGTGATLDTEAFF. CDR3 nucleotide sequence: TGTACCAGCAGTTTTCCCGGGACAGGGGCTACTCTTGACACTGAAGCTTTCTTT. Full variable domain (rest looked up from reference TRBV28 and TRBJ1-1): DVKVTQSSRYLVKRTGEKVFLECVQDMDHENMFWYRQDPGLGLRLIYFSYDVKMKEKGDIPEGYSVSREKKERFSLILESASTNQTSMYLCTSSFPGTGATLDTEAFFGQGTRLTVV.

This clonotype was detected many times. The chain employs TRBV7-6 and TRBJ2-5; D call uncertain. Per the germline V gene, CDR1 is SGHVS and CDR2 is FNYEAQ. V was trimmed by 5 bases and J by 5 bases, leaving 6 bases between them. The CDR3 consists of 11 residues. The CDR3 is CASSRTETQYF. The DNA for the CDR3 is TGTGCCAGCAGCAGGACGGAGACCCAGTACTTC. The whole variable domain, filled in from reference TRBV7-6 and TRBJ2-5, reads GAGVSQSPRYKVTKRGQDVALRCDPISGHVSLYWYRQALGQGPEFLTYFNYEAQQDKSGLPNDRFSAERPEGSISTLTIQRTEQRDSAMYRCASSRTETQYFGPGTRLLVL.

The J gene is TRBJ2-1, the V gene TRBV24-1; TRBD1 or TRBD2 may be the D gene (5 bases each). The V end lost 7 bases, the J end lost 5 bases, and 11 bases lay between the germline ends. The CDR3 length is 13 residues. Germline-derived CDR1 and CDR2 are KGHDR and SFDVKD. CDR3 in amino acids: CATRNRDHNEQFF. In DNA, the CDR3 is TGTGCCACCAGGAACCGGGACCACAATGAGCAGTTCTTC.

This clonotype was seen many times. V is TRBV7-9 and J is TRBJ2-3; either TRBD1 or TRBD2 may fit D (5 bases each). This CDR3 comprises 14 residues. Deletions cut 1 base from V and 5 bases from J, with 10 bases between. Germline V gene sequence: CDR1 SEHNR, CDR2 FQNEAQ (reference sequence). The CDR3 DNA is TGTGCCAGCAGCTTAGAGGGACCAGAAGATACGCAGTATTTT. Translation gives CASSLEGPEDTQYF.

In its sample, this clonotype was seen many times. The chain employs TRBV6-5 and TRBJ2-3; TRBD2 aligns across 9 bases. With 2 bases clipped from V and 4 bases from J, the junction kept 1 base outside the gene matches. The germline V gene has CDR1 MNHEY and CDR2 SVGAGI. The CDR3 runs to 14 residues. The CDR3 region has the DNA TGTGCCAGCAGTTACATAGCGGGAGCAGATACGCAGTATTTT. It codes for CASSYIAGADTQYF.

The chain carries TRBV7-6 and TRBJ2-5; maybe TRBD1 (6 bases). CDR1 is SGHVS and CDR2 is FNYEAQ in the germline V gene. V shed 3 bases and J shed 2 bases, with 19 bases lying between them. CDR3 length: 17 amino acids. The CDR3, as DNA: TGTGCCAGCAGCTTCCTCGCACAGGGTATAGGACAAGAGACCCAGTACTTC. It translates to CASSFLAQGIGQETQYF.

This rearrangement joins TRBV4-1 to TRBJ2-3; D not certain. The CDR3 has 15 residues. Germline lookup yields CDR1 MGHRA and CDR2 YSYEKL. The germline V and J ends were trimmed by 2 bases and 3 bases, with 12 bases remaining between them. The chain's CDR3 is CASSQTVEQTDTQYF. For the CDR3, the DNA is TGCGCCAGCAGCCAAACGGTGGAACAGACAGATACGCAGTATTTT.

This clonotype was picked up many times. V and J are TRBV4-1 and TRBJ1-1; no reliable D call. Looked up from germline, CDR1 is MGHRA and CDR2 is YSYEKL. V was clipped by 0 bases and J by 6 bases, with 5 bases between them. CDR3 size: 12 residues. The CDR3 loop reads CASSQDSPEAFF. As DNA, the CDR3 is TGCGCCAGCAGCCAAGACAGTCCTGAAGCTTTCTTT.

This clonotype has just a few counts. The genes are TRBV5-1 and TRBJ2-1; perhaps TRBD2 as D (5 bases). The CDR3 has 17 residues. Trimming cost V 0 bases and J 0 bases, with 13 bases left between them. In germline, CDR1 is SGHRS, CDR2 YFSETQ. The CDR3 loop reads CASSLGPDLSSYNEQFF. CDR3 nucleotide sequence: TGCGCCAGCAGCTTGGGCCCGGACTTAAGCTCCTACAATGAGCAGTTCTTC. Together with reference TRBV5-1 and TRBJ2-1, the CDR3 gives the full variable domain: KAGVTQTPRYLIKTRGQQVTLSCSPISGHRSVSWYQQTPGQGLQFLFEYFSETQRNKGNFPGRFSGRQFSNSRSEMNVSTLELGDSALYLCASSLGPDLSSYNEQFFGPGTRLTVL.

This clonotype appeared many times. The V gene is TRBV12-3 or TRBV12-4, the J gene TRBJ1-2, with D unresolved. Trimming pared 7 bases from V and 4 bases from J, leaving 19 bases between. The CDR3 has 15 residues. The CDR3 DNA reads TGTGCCAGCACTCCCGGGTCCCCCGGTTCCTATGGCTACACCTTC. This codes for CASTPGSPGSYGYTF.

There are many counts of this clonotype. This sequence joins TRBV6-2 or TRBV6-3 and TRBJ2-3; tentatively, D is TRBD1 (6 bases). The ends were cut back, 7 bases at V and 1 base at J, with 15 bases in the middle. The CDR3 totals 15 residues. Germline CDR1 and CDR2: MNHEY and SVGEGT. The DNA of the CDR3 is TGTGCCAGCACCCAGACAGGTGATCGCACAGATACGCAGTATTTT. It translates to CASTQTGDRTDTQYF.

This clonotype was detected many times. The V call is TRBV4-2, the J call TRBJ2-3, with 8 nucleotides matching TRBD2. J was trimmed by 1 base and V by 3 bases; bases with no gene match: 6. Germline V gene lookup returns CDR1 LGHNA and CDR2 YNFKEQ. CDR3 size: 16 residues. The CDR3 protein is CASSHPAGEGTDTQYF. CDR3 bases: TGTGCCAGCAGCCACCCAGCGGGGGAGGGCACAGATACGCAGTATTTT.

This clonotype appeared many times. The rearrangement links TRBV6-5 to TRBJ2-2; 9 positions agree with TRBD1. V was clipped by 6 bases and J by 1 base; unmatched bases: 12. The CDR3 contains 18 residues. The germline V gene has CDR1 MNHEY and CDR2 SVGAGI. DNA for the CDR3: TGTGCCAGCAGACCCCTCGGGACAGGGTACCTGAACACCGGGGAGCTGTTTTTT. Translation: CASRPLGTGYLNTGELFF.

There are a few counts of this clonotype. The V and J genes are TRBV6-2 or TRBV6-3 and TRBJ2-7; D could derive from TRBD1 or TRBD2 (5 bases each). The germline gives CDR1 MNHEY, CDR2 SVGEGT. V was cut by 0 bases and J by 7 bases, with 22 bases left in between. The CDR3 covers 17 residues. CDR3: CASSYSVGIEGPVEQYV. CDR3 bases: TGTGCCAGCAGTTACTCTGTGGGTATTGAGGGACCAGTGGAGCAGTACGTC.

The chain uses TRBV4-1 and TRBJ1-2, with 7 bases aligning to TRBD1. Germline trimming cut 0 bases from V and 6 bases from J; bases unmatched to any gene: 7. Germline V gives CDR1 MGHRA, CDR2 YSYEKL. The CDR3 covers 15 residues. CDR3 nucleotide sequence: TGCGCCAGCAGCCAAGAAAACAGGGGAGGGGATGGCTACACCTTC. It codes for CASSQENRGGDGYTF.

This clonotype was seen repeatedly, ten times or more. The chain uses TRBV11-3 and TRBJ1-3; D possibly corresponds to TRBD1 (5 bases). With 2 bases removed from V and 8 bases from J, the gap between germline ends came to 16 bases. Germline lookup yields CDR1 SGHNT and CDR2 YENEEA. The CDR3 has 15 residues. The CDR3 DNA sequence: TGTGCCAGCAGCTTAAGTTCCGGGGGTCGTCACACCATATATTTT. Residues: CASSLSSGGRHTIYF.